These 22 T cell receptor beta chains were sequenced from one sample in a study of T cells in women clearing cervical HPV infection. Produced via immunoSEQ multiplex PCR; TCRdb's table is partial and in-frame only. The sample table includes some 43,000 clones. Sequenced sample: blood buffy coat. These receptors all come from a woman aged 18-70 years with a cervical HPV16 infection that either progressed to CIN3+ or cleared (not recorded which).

The part of the CDR3 DNA that was read is TGTGCCAGTAGTCCCCGTTTTGATACG. This translates into CASSPRFDT. The complete CDR3 protein is CASSPRFDTQYF. V usage is TRBV19 and J usage is TRBJ2-3; D is uncertain. Read sequence stops 3 residues before the CDR3 end, and the germline J gene provides the missing end. Germline V lookup: CDR1 LNHDA, CDR2 SQIVND (reference sequence). Trimming took 5 bases from V and 6 from J, leaving 9 bases between them. The CDR3 is 12 amino acids.

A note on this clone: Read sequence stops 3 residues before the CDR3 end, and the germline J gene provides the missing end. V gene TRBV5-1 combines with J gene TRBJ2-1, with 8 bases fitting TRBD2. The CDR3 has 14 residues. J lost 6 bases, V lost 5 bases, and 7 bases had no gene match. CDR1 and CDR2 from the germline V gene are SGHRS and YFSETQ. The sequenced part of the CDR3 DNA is TGCGCCAGCAGGGATACGGGGGGGTTCAATGAG. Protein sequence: CASRDTGGFNE. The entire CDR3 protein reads CASRDTGGFNEQFF.

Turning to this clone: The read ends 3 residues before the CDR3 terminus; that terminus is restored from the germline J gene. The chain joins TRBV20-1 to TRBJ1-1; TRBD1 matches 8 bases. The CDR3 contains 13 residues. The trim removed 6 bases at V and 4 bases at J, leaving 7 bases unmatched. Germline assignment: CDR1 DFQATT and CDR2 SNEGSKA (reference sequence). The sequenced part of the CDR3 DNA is TGCAGTGCGCCAAGGACAGGGCTCACTGAA. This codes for CSAPRTGLTE. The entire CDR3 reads CSAPRTGLTEAFF.

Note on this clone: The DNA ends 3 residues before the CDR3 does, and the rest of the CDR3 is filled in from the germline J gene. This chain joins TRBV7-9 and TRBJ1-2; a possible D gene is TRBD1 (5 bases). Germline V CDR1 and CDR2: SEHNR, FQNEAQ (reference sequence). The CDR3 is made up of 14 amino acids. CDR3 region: CASSLGDYTDTYTF. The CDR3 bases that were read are TGTGCCAGCAGCTTAGGGGACTATACAGATACC.

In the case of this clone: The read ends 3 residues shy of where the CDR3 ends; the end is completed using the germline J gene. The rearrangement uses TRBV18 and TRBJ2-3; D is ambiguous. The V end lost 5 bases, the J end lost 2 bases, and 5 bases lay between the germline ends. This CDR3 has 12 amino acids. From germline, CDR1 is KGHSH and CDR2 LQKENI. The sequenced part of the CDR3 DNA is TGTGCCAGCTCATCTTACACAGATACG. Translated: CASSSYTDT. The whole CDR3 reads CASSSYTDTQYF.

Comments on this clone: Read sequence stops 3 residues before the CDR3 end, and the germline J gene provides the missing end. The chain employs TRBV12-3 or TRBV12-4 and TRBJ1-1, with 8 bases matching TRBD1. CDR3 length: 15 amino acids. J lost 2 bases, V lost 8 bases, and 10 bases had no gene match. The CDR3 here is CASLKPGGGNTEAFF. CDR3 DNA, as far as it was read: TGTGCCAGCCTAAAACCAGGGGGCGGAAACACTGAA.

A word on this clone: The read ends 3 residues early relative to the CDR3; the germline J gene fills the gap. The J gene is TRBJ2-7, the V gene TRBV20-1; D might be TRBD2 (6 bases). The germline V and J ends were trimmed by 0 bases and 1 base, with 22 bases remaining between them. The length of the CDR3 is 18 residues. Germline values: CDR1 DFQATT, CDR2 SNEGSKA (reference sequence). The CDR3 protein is CSARDVRDSLEGSYEQYF. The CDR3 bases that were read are TGCAGTGCTAGAGATGTGAGGGACTCCCTGGAGGGTTCCTACGAG.

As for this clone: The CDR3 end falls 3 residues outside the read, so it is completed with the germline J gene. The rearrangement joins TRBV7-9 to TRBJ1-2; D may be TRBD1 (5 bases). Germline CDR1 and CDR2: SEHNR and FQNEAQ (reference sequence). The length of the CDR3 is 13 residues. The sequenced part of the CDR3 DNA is TGTGCCAGCAGCCCGCCAGGGTCCTACGAC. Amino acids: CASSPPGSYD. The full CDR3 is CASSPPGSYDYTF.

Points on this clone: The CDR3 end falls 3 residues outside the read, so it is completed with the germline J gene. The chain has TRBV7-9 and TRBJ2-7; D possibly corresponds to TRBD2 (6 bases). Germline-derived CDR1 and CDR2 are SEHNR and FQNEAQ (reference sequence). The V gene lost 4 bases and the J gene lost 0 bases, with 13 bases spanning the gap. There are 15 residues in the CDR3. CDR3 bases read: TGTGCCAGCAGCTACCCCGGGGACTCCTCCTACGAG. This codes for CASSYPGDSSYE. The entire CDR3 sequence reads CASSYPGDSSYEQYF.

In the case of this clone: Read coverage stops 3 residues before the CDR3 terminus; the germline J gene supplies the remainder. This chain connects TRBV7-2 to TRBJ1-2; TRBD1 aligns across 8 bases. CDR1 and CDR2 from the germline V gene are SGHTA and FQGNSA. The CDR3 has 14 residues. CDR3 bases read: TGTGCCAGCAGCTTAGACAGGGGGTCCAATGAC. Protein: CASSLDRGSND. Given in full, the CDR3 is CASSLDRGSNDYTF.

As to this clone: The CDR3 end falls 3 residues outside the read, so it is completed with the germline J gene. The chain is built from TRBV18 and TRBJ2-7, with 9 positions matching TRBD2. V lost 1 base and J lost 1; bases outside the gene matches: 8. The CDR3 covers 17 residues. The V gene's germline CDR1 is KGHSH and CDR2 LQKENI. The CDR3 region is CASSPQPSGVFSYEQYF. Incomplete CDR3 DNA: TGTGCCAGCTCACCACAACCTAGCGGGGTGTTTTCCTACGAG.

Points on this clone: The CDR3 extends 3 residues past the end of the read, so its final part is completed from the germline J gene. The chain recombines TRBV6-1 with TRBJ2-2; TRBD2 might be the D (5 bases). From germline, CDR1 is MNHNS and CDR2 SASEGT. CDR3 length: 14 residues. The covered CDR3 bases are TGTGCCAGCAGTGACGGGCTGACTAATGAAAAG. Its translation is CASSDGLTNEK. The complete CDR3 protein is CASSDGLTNEKLFF.

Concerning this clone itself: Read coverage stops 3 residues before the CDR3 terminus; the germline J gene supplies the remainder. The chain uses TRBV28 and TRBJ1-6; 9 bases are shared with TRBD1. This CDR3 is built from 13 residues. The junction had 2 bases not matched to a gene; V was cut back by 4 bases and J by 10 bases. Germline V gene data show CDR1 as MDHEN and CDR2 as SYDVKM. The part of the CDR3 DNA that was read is TGTGCCAGCAGTTACAGGGGGCTGTCACCC. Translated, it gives CASSYRGLSP. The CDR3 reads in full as CASSYRGLSPLHF.

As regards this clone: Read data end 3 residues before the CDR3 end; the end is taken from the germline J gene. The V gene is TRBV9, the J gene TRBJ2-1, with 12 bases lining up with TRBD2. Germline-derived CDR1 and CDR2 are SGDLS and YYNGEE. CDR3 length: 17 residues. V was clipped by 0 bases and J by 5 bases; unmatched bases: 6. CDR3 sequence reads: CASSVELAGGPHNEQFF. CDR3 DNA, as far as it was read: TGTGCCAGCAGCGTAGAGCTAGCGGGGGGGCCCCACAATGAG.

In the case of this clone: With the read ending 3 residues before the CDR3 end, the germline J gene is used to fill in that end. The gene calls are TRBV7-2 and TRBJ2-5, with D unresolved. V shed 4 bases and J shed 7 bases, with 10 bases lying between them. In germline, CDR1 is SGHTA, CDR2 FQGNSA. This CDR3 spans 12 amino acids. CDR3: CASSYHGGTQYF. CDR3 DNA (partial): TGTGCCAGCAGCTACCACGGCGGGACC.

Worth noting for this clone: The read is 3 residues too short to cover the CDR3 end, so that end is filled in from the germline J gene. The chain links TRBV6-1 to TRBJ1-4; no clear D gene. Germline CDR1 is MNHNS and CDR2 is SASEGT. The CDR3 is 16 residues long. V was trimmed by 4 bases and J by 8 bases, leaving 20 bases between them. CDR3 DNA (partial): TGTGCCAGCAGTGCCGCCAGTCGACAAAGGAACGAAAAA. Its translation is CASSAASRQRNEK. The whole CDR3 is CASSAASRQRNEKLFF.

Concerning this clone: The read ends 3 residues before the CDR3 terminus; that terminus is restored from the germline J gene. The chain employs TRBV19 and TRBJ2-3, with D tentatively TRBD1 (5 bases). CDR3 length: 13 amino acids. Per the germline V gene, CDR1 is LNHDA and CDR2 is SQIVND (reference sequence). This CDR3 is CASGYGSNQPQYF. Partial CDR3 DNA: TGTGCCTCAGGGTACGGAAGCAATCAGCCG.

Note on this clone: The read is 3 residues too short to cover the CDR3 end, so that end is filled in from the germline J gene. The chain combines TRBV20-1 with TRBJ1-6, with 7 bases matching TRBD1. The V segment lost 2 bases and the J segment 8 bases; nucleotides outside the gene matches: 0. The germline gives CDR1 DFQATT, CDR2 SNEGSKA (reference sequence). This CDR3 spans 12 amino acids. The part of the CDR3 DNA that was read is TGCAGTGCTAGACAGGGGGATTCACCC. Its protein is CSARQGDSP. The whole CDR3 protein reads CSARQGDSPLHF.

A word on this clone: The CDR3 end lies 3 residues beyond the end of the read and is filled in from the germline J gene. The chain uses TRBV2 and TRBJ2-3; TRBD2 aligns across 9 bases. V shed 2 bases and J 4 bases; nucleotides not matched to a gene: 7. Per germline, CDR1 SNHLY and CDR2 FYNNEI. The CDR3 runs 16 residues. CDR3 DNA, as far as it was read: TGTGCCAGCAGTGAAAGGCCAGCGGGGGGCCCAGATACG. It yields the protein CASSERPAGGPDT. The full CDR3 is CASSERPAGGPDTQYF.

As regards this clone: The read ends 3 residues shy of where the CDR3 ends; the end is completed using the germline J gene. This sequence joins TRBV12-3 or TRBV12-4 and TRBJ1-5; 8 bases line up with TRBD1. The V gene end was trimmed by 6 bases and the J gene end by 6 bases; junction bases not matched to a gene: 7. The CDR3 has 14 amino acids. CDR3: CASSSDRAPQPQHF. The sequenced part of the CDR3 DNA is TGTGCCAGCAGCTCGGACAGGGCCCCTCAGCCC.

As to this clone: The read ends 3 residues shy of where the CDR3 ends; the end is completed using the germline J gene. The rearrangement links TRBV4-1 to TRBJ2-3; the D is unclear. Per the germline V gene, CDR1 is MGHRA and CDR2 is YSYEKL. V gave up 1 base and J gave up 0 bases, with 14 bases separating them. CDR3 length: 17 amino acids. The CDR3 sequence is CASSQVPHSPSTDTQYF. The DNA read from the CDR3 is TGCGCCAGCAGCCAAGTCCCGCACTCCCCTAGCACAGATACG.

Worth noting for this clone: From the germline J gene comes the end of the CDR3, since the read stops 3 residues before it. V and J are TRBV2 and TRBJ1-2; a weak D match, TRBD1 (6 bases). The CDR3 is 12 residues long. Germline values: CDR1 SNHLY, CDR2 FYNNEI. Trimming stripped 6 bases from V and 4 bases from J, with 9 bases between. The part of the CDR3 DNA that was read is TGTGCCAGCAGAGAGGACAGCTATGGC. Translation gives CASREDSYG. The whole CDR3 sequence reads CASREDSYGYTF.